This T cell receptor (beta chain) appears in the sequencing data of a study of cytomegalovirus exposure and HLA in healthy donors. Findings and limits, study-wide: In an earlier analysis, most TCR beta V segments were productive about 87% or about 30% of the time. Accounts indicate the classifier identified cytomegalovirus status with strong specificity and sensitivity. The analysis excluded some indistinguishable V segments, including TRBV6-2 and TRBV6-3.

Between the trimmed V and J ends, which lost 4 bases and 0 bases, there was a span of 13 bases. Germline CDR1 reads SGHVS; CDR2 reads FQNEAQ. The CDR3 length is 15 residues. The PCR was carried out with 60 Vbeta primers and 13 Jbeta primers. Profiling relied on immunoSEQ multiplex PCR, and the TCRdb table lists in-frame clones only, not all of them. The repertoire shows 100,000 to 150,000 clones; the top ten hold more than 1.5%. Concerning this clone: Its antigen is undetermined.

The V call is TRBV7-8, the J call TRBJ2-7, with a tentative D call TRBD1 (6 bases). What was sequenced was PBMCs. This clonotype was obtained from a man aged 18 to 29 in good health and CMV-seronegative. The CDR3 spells CASSYEVGASYEQYF. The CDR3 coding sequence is TGTGCCAGCAGCTACGAGGTGGGGGCCTCCTACGAGCAGTACTTC.